The 5 T cell receptor beta chains reported below all come from one sample, sequenced in a study of blood T cells in healthy people across ages. For the second PCR, which ran for 7 to 11 cycles, a sample-barcoded 5' primer and a J-beta primer mix were used. TCRdb re-called the 5' RACE reads through MiXCR, storing one row per CDR3 protein. This table holds 270,000 or so distinct CDR3 sequences, roughly 27% found once. The specimen sequenced was blood. Receptors originate from a woman in her 70s in good health.

This chain links TRBV25-1 with TRBJ2-7; TRBD1 agrees at 7 bases. CDR3 length: 16 residues. Unmatched junction bases numbered 12, after V lost 2 bases and J lost 5 bases. CDR1 is MGHDK and CDR2 is SYGVNS in the germline V gene. The CDR3 nucleotides read TGTGCCAGCAGTGAACCCGGGACAGTGGGCGTGCACGAGCAGTACTTC. Its protein product is CASSEPGTVGVHEQYF.

This clonotype was found a few times. The chain uses TRBV7-9 and TRBJ1-4, with 7 nucleotides matching TRBD1. The ends lost 5 bases at V and 7 bases at J; junction bases unmatched: 7. Germline V lookup: CDR1 SEHNR, CDR2 FQNEAQ (reference sequence). The CDR3 sequence is 14 residues long. Here the CDR3 DNA reads TGTGCCAGCAGCCAAACAGGGGACGGTGAAAAACTGTTTTTT. This codes for CASSQTGDGEKLFF.

This clonotype was counted at least ten times. This chain joins TRBV29-1 and TRBJ2-2, with D tentatively TRBD1 (5 bases). The CDR3 has 15 residues. Trimming shortened V by 5 bases and J by 0 bases, and 13 bases separated the two germline ends. Germline V gene lookup returns CDR1 SQVTM and CDR2 ANQGSEA. The CDR3 region is CSVLRTQANTGELFF. CDR3 nucleotide sequence: TGCAGCGTTCTTAGGACACAAGCGAACACCGGGGAGCTGTTTTTT.

The chain is built from TRBV20-1 and TRBJ1-2; a possible D gene is TRBD1 (6 bases). From germline, CDR1 is DFQATT and CDR2 SNEGSKA (reference sequence). There are 13 residues in the CDR3. The V end lost 4 bases, the J end lost 4 bases, and 13 bases lay between the germline ends. The CDR3 protein is CSAKGPGAYGYTF. CDR3 DNA sequence: TGCAGTGCTAAAGGGCCGGGGGCCTATGGCTACACCTTC.

The table lists this clonotype with a few counts. This chain uses TRBV28 with TRBJ2-7, with TRBD1 as a possible D gene (5 bases). Germline CDR1 reads MDHEN; CDR2 reads SYDVKM. Trimming left V 1 base short and J 4 bases short, with 11 bases between. This CDR3 spans 14 amino acids. CDR3 nucleotides: TGTGCCAGCAGTTTATCAGGGAATCTATACGAGCAGTACTTC. Protein: CASSLSGNLYEQYF.